A selection of T cell receptor beta chains follows, all from one sample in a study of T cells in localized non-small cell lung cancer. Here immunoSEQ multiplex PCR was the method, and the copy in TCRdb shows in-frame clones only, minus some. Of some 30,000 clones detected, roughly nine tenths appear once; the ten largest clones hold 15% to 20%. The sequences come from peripheral blood mononuclear cells, collected before any cancer treatment. Receptor source: a man between 40 and 75 years old with stage III lung adenocarcinoma. CDR3s include the opening cysteine and the closing phenylalanine or tryptophan. Fields, in order: clone size, J gene, V gene, D gene, CDR3 DNA, CDR3 protein. D genes are given only for firm matches. Where a row states a size, it is once, few, many or the class of an expanded clone; other rows omit it.

abundance: -
j_gene: TRBJ2-1
v_gene: TRBV5-1
d_gene: TRBD2
CDR3nt: TGCGCCAGCAGCTTGGACGGGGGGACCTACAATGAGCAGTTCTTC
CDR3aa: CASSLDGGTYNEQFF

abundance: -
j_gene: TRBJ2-3
v_gene: TRBV9
d_gene: -
CDR3nt: TGTGCCAGCAGTCCTAAACGGGGGTCACGCACAGATACGCAGTATTTT
CDR3aa: CASSPKRGSRTDTQYF

abundance: -
j_gene: TRBJ2-7
v_gene: TRBV7-8
d_gene: TRBD1
CDR3nt: TGTGCCAGCAGCTCGCAGGGGGCGCGCTACGAGCAGTACTTC
CDR3aa: CASSSQGARYEQYF

abundance: -
j_gene: TRBJ2-3
v_gene: TRBV5-1
d_gene: TRBD1
CDR3nt: TGCGCCAGCAGCGGACAGGATTCGAGCACAGATACGCAGTATTTT
CDR3aa: CASSGQDSSTDTQYF

abundance: -
j_gene: TRBJ1-4
v_gene: TRBV2
d_gene: -
CDR3nt: TGTGCCGGGAAACCGGGAACAACTAATGAAAAACTGTTTTTT
CDR3aa: CAGKPGTTNEKLFF

abundance: -
j_gene: TRBJ2-7
v_gene: TRBV28
d_gene: TRBD1
CDR3nt: TGTGCCAGCAACATCGGCCGACAGGGGCCCTACGAGCAGTACTTC
CDR3aa: CASNIGRQGPYEQYF

abundance: few
j_gene: TRBJ2-7
v_gene: TRBV19
d_gene: -
CDR3nt: TGTGCCAGTAGTACCTGGACGTCTTCCTACGAGCAGTACTTC
CDR3aa: CASSTWTSSYEQYF

abundance: -
j_gene: TRBJ2-6
v_gene: TRBV4-1
d_gene: -
CDR3nt: TGCGCCAGCAGAAGACAGAGGACAGGGGCCAACGTCCTGACTTTC
CDR3aa: CASRRQRTGANVLTF

abundance: -
j_gene: TRBJ1-5
v_gene: TRBV30
d_gene: TRBD1
CDR3nt: TGTGCCTGGAGTCAGGGGGACACTCAGCCCCAGCATTTT
CDR3aa: CAWSQGDTQPQHF

abundance: -
j_gene: TRBJ1-2
v_gene: TRBV5-8
d_gene: -
CDR3nt: TGTGCCAGCAGCTTTGGGGGCGGCTATGGCTACACCTTC
CDR3aa: CASSFGGGYGYTF

abundance: -
j_gene: TRBJ2-3
v_gene: TRBV5-1
d_gene: TRBD2
CDR3nt: TGCGCCAGCAGCCCTCCCGGGACTAGCGGGGGAGGGACAGATACGCAGTATTTT
CDR3aa: CASSPPGTSGGGTDTQYF

abundance: -
j_gene: TRBJ2-7
v_gene: TRBV7-2
d_gene: TRBD1
CDR3nt: TGTGCCAGCAGCTTAGGGGACAGTACGGGGGAGCAGTACTTC
CDR3aa: CASSLGDSTGEQYF

abundance: -
j_gene: TRBJ1-6
v_gene: TRBV5-5
d_gene: -
CDR3nt: TGTGCCAGCAGCTTGGTAGCGTTTCCCTATAATTCACCCCTCCACTTT
CDR3aa: CASSLVAFPYNSPLHF

abundance: -
j_gene: TRBJ2-7
v_gene: TRBV6-6
d_gene: TRBD2
CDR3nt: TGTGCCAGCAGTTACTCTAGCGGGGGGGCCTACGAGCAGTACTTC
CDR3aa: CASSYSSGGAYEQYF

abundance: -
j_gene: TRBJ1-3
v_gene: TRBV4-2
d_gene: TRBD1
CDR3nt: TGTGCCAGCAGCCTAACGCAGGGGGCTTCTGGAAACACCATATATTTT
CDR3aa: CASSLTQGASGNTIYF

abundance: -
j_gene: TRBJ2-7
v_gene: TRBV15
d_gene: -
CDR3nt: TGTGCCACCAGCCCCCGTGGCAGCGTAATTGCCTACGAGCAGTACTTC
CDR3aa: CATSPRGSVIAYEQYF

abundance: -
j_gene: TRBJ1-6
v_gene: TRBV4-3
d_gene: TRBD1
CDR3nt: TGCGCCAGCAGCCAAGCGGCGGACAGGGTGGATTCACCCCTCCACTTT
CDR3aa: CASSQAADRVDSPLHF

abundance: -
j_gene: TRBJ2-1
v_gene: TRBV28
d_gene: TRBD1
CDR3nt: TGTGCCAGCAGTTTCCCCCGGGACAGCAATGAGCAGTTCTTC
CDR3aa: CASSFPRDSNEQFF

abundance: -
j_gene: TRBJ2-7
v_gene: TRBV28
d_gene: -
CDR3nt: TGTGCCAGCAGTTCGCCAGGGATCTCCTACGAGCAGTACTTC
CDR3aa: CASSSPGISYEQYF

abundance: -
j_gene: TRBJ1-3
v_gene: TRBV29-1
d_gene: -
CDR3nt: TGCAGCGCCTCGGACTACTCTGGAAACACCATATATTTT
CDR3aa: CSASDYSGNTIYF

abundance: -
j_gene: TRBJ2-1
v_gene: TRBV7-6
d_gene: -
CDR3nt: TGTGCCAGCAGCGCAGTGCGGACAGAGATGAGAGCCGGGTTCTACAATGAGCAGTTCTTC
CDR3aa: CASSAVRTEMRAGFYNEQFF

abundance: -
j_gene: TRBJ1-5
v_gene: TRBV6-6
d_gene: TRBD1
CDR3nt: TGTGCCAGCACCGAGGGAACAGGGGGTTCAAATCAGCCCCAGCATTTT
CDR3aa: CASTEGTGGSNQPQHF

abundance: -
j_gene: TRBJ2-3
v_gene: TRBV4-2
d_gene: TRBD2
CDR3nt: TGTGCCAGCAGCCAAGATGGTAGCGGGGGGGCCTCATTTCCGCAGTATTTT
CDR3aa: CASSQDGSGGASFPQYF

abundance: -
j_gene: TRBJ2-2
v_gene: TRBV5-1
d_gene: -
CDR3nt: TGCGCCAGCAGCTCCCATCGGCAGCTGAACACCGGGGAGCTGTTTTTT
CDR3aa: CASSSHRQLNTGELFF